The 10 T cell receptor beta chains below all came from one sample that was sequenced in a study of technical replicates of blood from a handful of donors. Some clones are missing from TCRdb's copy, which holds only in-frame ones; the method was immunoSEQ multiplex PCR. The sample contains tens of thousands of clones, 88% of which appear only once. Sample: PBMCs. All receptors come from a human donor in good health. Some clones in this sample may be carry-over from other donors' samples.

J is TRBJ2-3 and V is TRBV2; D is perhaps TRBD2 (5 bases). V was pared by 3 bases and J by 4 bases, with 11 bases between. CDR1 is SNHLY and CDR2 is FYNNEI in the germline V gene. The length of the CDR3 is 14 residues. The CDR3 reads CASSEYGVADTQYF. The DNA of the CDR3 is TGTGCCAGCAGTGAGTACGGGGTGGCAGATACGCAGTATTTT.

In this sample, this clone turned up once. The chain has TRBV11-2 and TRBJ1-4; 8 bases line up with TRBD1. The CDR3 covers 14 residues. Trimming at V came to 5 bases and at J to 8 bases, leaving 7 bases not matched to a gene. Germline CDR1 SGHAT, CDR2 FQNNGV. CDR3 nucleotide sequence: TGTGCCAGCAGCCTTGGGCAGGGGGCCGAAAAACTGTTTTTT. It is translated as CASSLGQGAEKLFF. Full variable domain (remainder filled in from reference TRBV11-2 and TRBJ1-4): EAGVAQSPRYKIIEKRQSVAFWCNPISGHATLYWYQQILGQGPKLLIQFQNNGVVDDSQLPKDRFSAERLKGVDSTLKIQPAKLEDSAVYLCASSLGQGAEKLFFGSGTQLSVL.

The chain combines TRBV5-4 with TRBJ1-2; 7 bases agree with TRBD1. CDR1 is SGHNT and CDR2 is YYREEE in the germline V gene (reference sequence). This CDR3 comprises 13 residues. The J segment lost 6 bases and the V segment lost 4 bases, leaving 6 bases of the junction unmatched. Written as DNA, the CDR3 is TGTGCCAGCAGCCACAGGGGCAGCGATGGCTACACCTTC. Its protein is CASSHRGSDGYTF.

This clone was observed once. The J gene is TRBJ2-5, the V gene TRBV9; the match to TRBD2 covers 14 bases. J was trimmed by 4 bases and V by 4 bases; bases with no gene match: 6. The CDR3 runs 16 residues. Germline CDR1 SGDLS, CDR2 YYNGEE. The CDR3 bases are TGTGCCAGCAGCTACGGACTAGCGGGAGGAGTAGAGACCCAGTACTTC. This codes for CASSYGLAGGVETQYF.

The V gene is TRBV5-1, the J gene TRBJ2-7; TRBD1 agrees at 7 bases. CDR3 size: 14 residues. Germline lookup yields CDR1 SGHRS and CDR2 YFSETQ. V shed 4 bases and J 12 bases; nucleotides not matched to a gene: 16. CDR3 nucleotide sequence: TGCGCCAGCAGCCCCCGACAGGGCTCTGAAGTTTGGTACTTC. Translating gives CASSPRQGSEVWYF.

This clone was seen only once. This chain connects TRBV4-2 to TRBJ2-2; 11 bases fit TRBD2. There are 16 residues in the CDR3. J gave up 8 bases and V 4 bases, and 9 bases lay outside the gene matches. The germline V gene has CDR1 LGHNA and CDR2 YNFKEQ. CDR3 region: CASSRTTSGSVGELFF. CDR3 DNA: TGTGCCAGCAGCCGGACCACTAGCGGGAGCGTTGGGGAGCTGTTTTTT.

The chain couples TRBV14 to TRBJ2-3, with D uncertain. The V gene lost 1 base and the J gene lost 1 base, with 3 bases spanning the gap. The CDR3 runs to 13 residues. CDR1 and CDR2 from the germline V gene are SGHDN and FVKESK. CDR3 DNA: TGTGCCAGCAGCCAAGGCGGCACAGATACGCAGTATTTT. The encoded protein is CASSQGGTDTQYF.

The DNA of the CDR3 is TGTGCCAGCAGCTTAGTGGTAGCGGGGATCAGGGCGCAGTATTTT. It encodes CASSLVVAGIRAQYF. The chain couples TRBV7-9 to TRBJ2-3, with 8 nucleotides matching TRBD2. The CDR3 is made up of 15 amino acids. V gave up 1 base and J gave up 10 bases; unmatched junction bases: 10. The germline CDR1 and CDR2 sequences are SEHNR and FQNEAQ (reference sequence).

V gene TRBV5-6 combines with J gene TRBJ2-7; a possible D gene is TRBD2 (5 bases). CDR3 length: 14 amino acids. The V gene's germline CDR1 is SGHDT and CDR2 YYEEEE. With 4 bases removed from V and 3 bases from J, the gap between germline ends came to 14 bases. As DNA, the CDR3 is TGTGCCAGCAGCCCCCCGGGAAGGTACTACGAGCAGTACTTC. The encoded protein is CASSPPGRYYEQYF.

This chain uses TRBV2 with TRBJ1-5; weak D call: TRBD1 (6 bases). CDR3 length: 14 amino acids. Deletions cut 7 bases from V and 8 bases from J, with 18 bases between. The germline gives CDR1 SNHLY, CDR2 FYNNEI. CDR3 sequence reads: CASNFDRSLEPQHF. CDR3 sequence (DNA): TGTGCCAGCAATTTCGACAGGTCCCTCGAGCCCCAGCATTTT.